These T cell receptor beta chains were read from a single sample in a study of neurological immune-mediated disorders. TCRdb fed the 5' RACE reads into MiXCR, producing one record per CDR3 protein. Counted here are roughly 66,000 distinct CDR3 sequences, roughly 4.4% occurring once; the ten biggest clones make up 2.2%. Specimen: PBMCs. The origin of the receptors is a woman between 70 and 85 years old with multiple sclerosis. CDR3s include the opening cysteine and the closing phenylalanine or tryptophan. The D gene is left open where the match is weak. Rows may omit the clone size; those that give it use once, few, many or a size class.

D: -; J: TRBJ1-1; size: many; V: TRBV12-3/TRBV12-4; DNA: TGTGCCAGCAGTTTAGGGAGCGCCACTGAAGCTTTCTTT; CDR3: CASSLGSATEAFF
D: -; J: TRBJ1-1; size: many; V: TRBV9; DNA: TGTGCCAGCAGCGTAGGAACCATGAACACTGAAGCTTTCTTT; CDR3: CASSVGTMNTEAFF
D: TRBD2; J: TRBJ2-7; size: many; V: TRBV7-2; DNA: TGTGCCAGCAGCTTAGAGGCTAGCGGGAGGGACGAGCAGTACTTC; CDR3: CASSLEASGRDEQYF
D: TRBD2; J: TRBJ2-1; size: many; V: TRBV7-3; DNA: TGTGCCAGCAGCTCACCGACTAGCGGTTACAATGAGCAGTTCTTC; CDR3: CASSSPTSGYNEQFF
D: -; J: TRBJ1-1; size: many; V: TRBV29-1; DNA: TGCAGCGTTGGGTGGTTGGACCGCGGAGCTTTCTTT; CDR3: CSVGWLDRGAFF
D: TRBD2; J: TRBJ2-1; size: many; V: TRBV20-1; DNA: TGCAGTGCTGGGAAAGCGGGAGGCTACAATGAGCAGTTCTTC; CDR3: CSAGKAGGYNEQFF
D: -; J: TRBJ1-5; size: many; V: TRBV12-3/TRBV12-4; DNA: TGTGCCAGCAGTTTGAAGGGTTTTCAGCCCCAGCATTTT; CDR3: CASSLKGFQPQHF
D: TRBD1; J: TRBJ1-2; size: many; V: TRBV5-1; DNA: TGCGCCAGCAGCCCGGACAGGGGGGATTCCTATGGCTACACCTTC; CDR3: CASSPDRGDSYGYTF
D: -; J: TRBJ2-2; size: -; V: TRBV11-2; DNA: TGTGCCAGCAGCTTAGCGGCCGGGGAGCTGTTTTTT; CDR3: CASSLAAGELFF
D: TRBD2; J: TRBJ2-1; size: many; V: TRBV20-1; DNA: TGCAGTGCTACCAAAGGACTAGCGGGAAATGAGCAGTTCTTC; CDR3: CSATKGLAGNEQFF
D: TRBD1; J: TRBJ2-6; size: many; V: TRBV12-3/TRBV12-4; DNA: TGTGCCAGCAGCCCTACCCCGGGACAGGGGAGTGGGGCCAACGTCCTGACTTTC; CDR3: CASSPTPGQGSGANVLTF
D: TRBD2; J: TRBJ2-5; size: many; V: TRBV12-3/TRBV12-4; DNA: TGTGCCAGCACCACCGCCCCTAGCGGAGAGACCCAGTACTTC; CDR3: CASTTAPSGETQYF
D: -; J: TRBJ2-6; size: many; V: TRBV12-3/TRBV12-4; DNA: TGTGCCAGCAGTTTAGAACGTCTGCTCTCTGGGGCCAACGTCCTGACTTTC; CDR3: CASSLERLLSGANVLTF
D: TRBD2; J: TRBJ2-1; size: many; V: TRBV7-2; DNA: TGTGCCAGCAGCTTCCTAGCGGGAGTAGGCAATGAGCAGTTCTTC; CDR3: CASSFLAGVGNEQFF
D: TRBD1; J: TRBJ1-1; size: many; V: TRBV12-3/TRBV12-4; DNA: TGTGCCAGCAGTCTCCAGGGGGCTTACACTGAAGCTTTCTTT; CDR3: CASSLQGAYTEAFF
D: -; J: TRBJ1-6; size: many; V: TRBV4-3; DNA: TGCGCCAGCAGCCAAGATCCGGGGAGTAGGAATTCACCCCTCCACTTT; CDR3: CASSQDPGSRNSPLHF
D: -; J: TRBJ2-5; size: many; V: TRBV3-1; DNA: TGTGCCAGCAGCCAAGGTAGAGAGACCCAGTACTTC; CDR3: CASSQGRETQYF
D: -; J: TRBJ1-1; size: -; V: TRBV20-1; DNA: TGCAGTGCCACCTTCGCTCTTGAAGCTTTCTTT; CDR3: CSATFALEAFF
D: -; J: TRBJ1-1; size: many; V: TRBV12-3/TRBV12-4; DNA: TGTGCCAGCAGCTCCACAGGGAAGACGACTGAAGCTTTCTTT; CDR3: CASSSTGKTTEAFF
D: -; J: TRBJ1-2; size: many; V: TRBV20-1; DNA: TGCAGTGCTCCCTACAGAGACAGGACGGGTGGCTACACCTTC; CDR3: CSAPYRDRTGGYTF
D: -; J: TRBJ2-7; size: many; V: TRBV5-1; DNA: TGCGCCAGCAGCTTGCAGGGGTCCTACGAGCAGTACTTC; CDR3: CASSLQGSYEQYF
D: -; J: TRBJ2-4; size: many; V: TRBV20-1; DNA: TGCAGTGCTATAGAATTAGCCAAAAACATTCAGTACTTC; CDR3: CSAIELAKNIQYF
D: -; J: TRBJ2-7; size: many; V: TRBV7-9; DNA: TGTGCCAGCAGCTTAGAGATTAGCAGCTACGAGCAGTACTTC; CDR3: CASSLEISSYEQYF
D: -; J: TRBJ1-4; size: many; V: TRBV5-1; DNA: TGCGCCAGCAGCTTAGCTCCCGCCCGCGGAACAACTAATGAAAAACTGTTTTTT; CDR3: CASSLAPARGTTNEKLFF
D: -; J: TRBJ2-2; size: many; V: TRBV28; DNA: TGTGCCAGCAAGAGTAGCGGAGCGAACACCGGGGAGCTGTTTTTT; CDR3: CASKSSGANTGELFF
D: -; J: TRBJ2-1; size: -; V: TRBV12-3/TRBV12-4; DNA: TGTGCCAGCAGTTTATCGGTATACAATGAGCAGTTCTTC; CDR3: CASSLSVYNEQFF
D: -; J: TRBJ2-3; size: many; V: TRBV12-3/TRBV12-4; DNA: TGTGCCAGCACCTCGCGCCCCACAGATACGCAGTATTTT; CDR3: CASTSRPTDTQYF
D: -; J: TRBJ2-7; size: many; V: TRBV15; DNA: TGTGCCACCAGCAGGGTCGGGGAAGGGGACTACGAGCAGTACTTC; CDR3: CATSRVGEGDYEQYF
D: -; J: TRBJ2-7; size: -; V: TRBV7-2; DNA: TGTGCCAGCAGCTTAACGATTGAGCAGTACTTC; CDR3: CASSLTIEQYF
D: -; J: TRBJ1-4; size: many; V: TRBV20-1; DNA: TGCAGTGCTAGAGCGACAACTAATGAAAAACTGTTTTTT; CDR3: CSARATTNEKLFF
D: -; J: TRBJ2-1; size: -; V: TRBV5-1; DNA: TGCGCCAGCAGCCGACAGGTTAGCGGAGCCTACAATGAGCAGTTCTTC; CDR3: CASSRQVSGAYNEQFF
D: TRBD1; J: TRBJ1-2; size: many; V: TRBV7-2; DNA: TGTGCCAGCAGCGTAGGACCGACAGGGGCCGGCTACACCTTC; CDR3: CASSVGPTGAGYTF
D: TRBD2; J: TRBJ2-5; size: many; V: TRBV20-1; DNA: TGCAGTGCTAGAGCGAGCGGGGGGGAGACCCAGTACTTC; CDR3: CSARASGGETQYF
D: TRBD2; J: TRBJ2-5; size: many; V: TRBV7-2; DNA: TGTGCCAGCAGCCTGATAGCGGGCCCCCAAGAGACCCAGTACTTC; CDR3: CASSLIAGPQETQYF
D: -; J: TRBJ1-2; size: many; V: TRBV7-2; DNA: TGTGCCAGCAGCTTAGCGTTGAGAGGGAGAAACTATGGCTACACCTTC; CDR3: CASSLALRGRNYGYTF
D: TRBD1; J: TRBJ2-4; size: -; V: TRBV11-2; DNA: TGTGCCAGCAGCTTTCCCCCAGGGGGCAGGGAAAACATTCAGTACTTC; CDR3: CASSFPPGGRENIQYF
D: TRBD2; J: TRBJ2-4; size: many; V: TRBV20-1; DNA: TGCAGTGCTAGAGTGGGGACTAGCGGGATTCGCAACGTATACTTC; CDR3: CSARVGTSGIRNVYF
D: -; J: TRBJ1-5; size: many; V: TRBV20-1; DNA: TGCAGTGCCCAGAAGGGGCAGCCCCAGCATTTT; CDR3: CSAQKGQPQHF
D: -; J: TRBJ2-1; size: many; V: TRBV5-1; DNA: TGCGCCAGCAGCTTGGCGTTTGTTCCACGGGACAAAAACAATGAGCAGTTCTTC; CDR3: CASSLAFVPRDKNNEQFF
D: TRBD2; J: TRBJ2-5; size: many; V: TRBV20-1; DNA: TGCAGTGCTAGAAAGCTAGCGGGGATACAAGAGACCCAGTACTTC; CDR3: CSARKLAGIQETQYF
D: TRBD2; J: TRBJ2-1; size: -; V: TRBV7-8; DNA: TGTGCCAGCAGTCCCGCTAGGCGGGGGACGCATGAGCAGTTCTTC; CDR3: CASSPARRGTHEQFF
D: -; J: TRBJ1-4; size: many; V: TRBV29-1; DNA: TGCAGCGTTGAAGAGGGGGGCGTTAATGAAAAACTGTTTTTT; CDR3: CSVEEGGVNEKLFF
D: -; J: TRBJ2-4; size: few; V: TRBV19; DNA: TGTGCCGGCTCCAGGGTAGACATTCAGTACTTC; CDR3: CAGSRVDIQYF
D: TRBD1; J: TRBJ1-1; size: many; V: TRBV20-1; DNA: TGCAGTGCTAGAGACCCCGGGACAGGGGTTGACGGGACTGAAGCTTTCTTT; CDR3: CSARDPGTGVDGTEAFF
D: TRBD1; J: TRBJ1-5; size: -; V: TRBV12-3/TRBV12-4; DNA: TGTGCCAGCAGCACCGGGACAGATTATAAGACCCAGAATTTT; CDR3: CASSTGTDYKTQNF
D: -; J: TRBJ1-1; size: -; V: TRBV5-1; DNA: TGCGCCAGCAGCTTGAGTGCAGGGGTGGGTGAAGCTTTCTTT; CDR3: CASSLSAGVGEAFF
D: TRBD2; J: TRBJ2-3; size: many; V: TRBV7-9; DNA: TGTGCCAGCAGCTTTAGGACTAGCGGACGCACAGATACGCAGTATTTT; CDR3: CASSFRTSGRTDTQYF
D: -; J: TRBJ2-1; size: few; V: TRBV7-2; DNA: TGTGCCAGCAGCCAATTCCGTAGCTCCTACAATGAGCAGTTCTTC; CDR3: CASSQFRSSYNEQFF
D: -; J: TRBJ1-6; size: many; V: TRBV20-1; DNA: TGCAGTGCTAGTTTGCAGGGTCATAATTCACCCCTCCACTTT; CDR3: CSASLQGHNSPLHF
D: TRBD2; J: TRBJ2-7; size: many; V: TRBV12-3/TRBV12-4; DNA: TGTGCCAGCAGTTTTGAGGGACTAGGCTCCGAGCAGTACTTC; CDR3: CASSFEGLGSEQYF
D: -; J: TRBJ2-2; size: many; V: TRBV5-1; DNA: TGCGCCAGCATTCAGTCCGCGAACACCGGGGAGCTGTTTTTT; CDR3: CASIQSANTGELFF
D: -; J: TRBJ2-7; size: few; V: TRBV30; DNA: TGTGCCTGGAGTGTCGGCAGTTCATCCTACGAGCAGTACTTC; CDR3: CAWSVGSSSYEQYF
D: -; J: TRBJ2-7; size: -; V: TRBV6-2/TRBV6-3; DNA: TGTGCCAGCAGTTACTCGTGGGACTCGGGCTGCGAGCAGTACTTC; CDR3: CASSYSWDSGCEQYF
D: TRBD1; J: TRBJ1-1; size: many; V: TRBV7-2; DNA: TGTGCCAGCAGCCCTTGGACAGGTCGGAACACTGAAGCTTTCTTT; CDR3: CASSPWTGRNTEAFF
D: TRBD1; J: TRBJ1-2; size: many; V: TRBV20-1; DNA: TGCAGTGCTAGAAGGGACAGGGGGCTAGATGGCTACACCTTC; CDR3: CSARRDRGLDGYTF
D: -; J: TRBJ2-3; size: many; V: TRBV7-2; DNA: TGTGCCAGCAGTCTTCCTCACGGTACAGATACGCAGTATTTT; CDR3: CASSLPHGTDTQYF
D: -; J: TRBJ2-7; size: few; V: TRBV3-1; DNA: TGTGCCAGCAGCCAAGAGACCGGGAGCTCCTACGAGCAGTACTTC; CDR3: CASSQETGSSYEQYF
D: -; J: TRBJ2-7; size: many; V: TRBV14; DNA: TGTGCCAGCAGCCAGGTTCACGAGCAGTACTTC; CDR3: CASSQVHEQYF
D: -; J: TRBJ2-1; size: many; V: TRBV7-6; DNA: TGTGCCAGCAGCTCCGCCCAGCGGGCTCCCGTCCATGAGCAGTTCTTC; CDR3: CASSSAQRAPVHEQFF
D: TRBD2; J: TRBJ2-5; size: many; V: TRBV9; DNA: TGTGCCCGGTGTGGAACTAGCGGGCCCCAAGTACGCTACTTC; CDR3: CARCGTSGPQVRYF